What follows are 5 T cell receptor beta chains derived from one specimen sequenced in a study of PD-L1 blockade in urothelial cancer. Clones were read by immunoSEQ multiplex PCR, and TCRdb kept only the in-frame ones, dropping some. The data hold roughly 110,000 clones, with under 95% observed a single time. Time point described: peripheral blood 6 weeks after treatment start. The sequences come from PBMCs, collected around atezolizumab (anti-PD-L1) treatment. The source of these receptors is a man in his 60s with urothelial cancer.

The V and J genes are TRBV11-1 and TRBJ1-1, with no clear D. The CDR3 totals 12 residues. The germline V gene has CDR1 SGHAT and CDR2 FQDESV (reference sequence). V was trimmed by 3 bases and J by 8 bases, leaving 10 bases between them. CDR3 protein: CASSLIRGEAFF. The CDR3 coding sequence is TGTGCCAGCAGCTTGATCCGAGGGGAAGCTTTCTTT. The whole variable domain, remainder taken from reference TRBV11-1 and TRBJ1-1, is EAEVAQSPRYKITEKSQAVAFWCDPISGHATLYWYRQILGQGPELLVQFQDESVVDDSQLPKDRFSAERLKGVDSTLKIQPAELGDSAMYLCASSLIRGEAFFGQGTRLTVV.

The rearrangement joins TRBV28 to TRBJ2-5; D is possibly TRBD2 (7 bases). V lost 5 bases and J 4 bases, leaving 20 bases between the germline ends. Per the germline V gene, CDR1 is MDHEN and CDR2 is SYDVKM. This CDR3 spans 16 amino acids. The CDR3 protein is CASSPPGPRGPETQYF. DNA of the CDR3: TGTGCCAGCAGTCCTCCTGGGCCGCGGGGGCCAGAGACCCAGTACTTC.

J is TRBJ2-1 and V is TRBV7-2, with a possible D match to TRBD1 (8 bases). Germline CDR1 reads SGHTA; CDR2 reads FQGNSA. There are 14 residues in the CDR3. V dropped 5 bases and J dropped 9 bases, with 17 bases sitting between them. Written as DNA, the CDR3 is TGTGCCAGCAGCCCTCGACAGGGGAGGGGTGAGCAGTTCTTC. Amino acid sequence: CASSPRQGRGEQFF.

This clone was found a few times. The rearrangement joins TRBV19 to TRBJ1-5; 8 bases fit TRBD1. The CDR3 covers 13 residues. Trimming at V came to 5 bases and at J to 10 bases, leaving 7 bases not matched to a gene. CDR1 and CDR2 from the germline V gene are LNHDA and SQIVND (reference sequence). The DNA of the CDR3 is TGTGCCAGTAGTGAAGGTCAGGGGGCACCCCAGCATTTT. Protein: CASSEGQGAPQHF.

The chain employs TRBV4-3 and TRBJ2-1; 7 bases are a match to TRBD1. Unmatched junction bases numbered 7, after V lost 0 bases and J lost 11 bases. The length of the CDR3 is 14 residues. CDR1 LGHNA and CDR2 YSLEER come from the germline V gene. CDR3 DNA sequence: TGCGCCAGCAGCCAAGATCCTAGACAGGGAAAGCAGTTCTTC. Translating it yields CASSQDPRQGKQFF.